The 15 T cell receptor beta chains below were found in one sample sequenced in a study of T cell changes during pregnancy in multiple sclerosis. Here immunoSEQ multiplex PCR was the method, and the copy in TCRdb shows in-frame clones only, minus some. The data show approximately 24,000 clones, 75% to 90% seen once. The sample here was CD8+ T cells from peripheral blood mononuclear cells, taken in the first trimester of pregnancy. The receptors derive from a female donor in good health, enrolled as a control in a pregnancy study.

This chain uses TRBV21-1 with TRBJ2-1; the table gives TRBD2 as D, unverified against the DNA. TRBV21-1 is annotated as a pseudogene. CDR3 length: 14 residues. The chain's CDR3 is CASSKYERGRRQFF. CDR3 DNA: TGTGCCAGCAGCAAATACGAGCGGGGGAGGCGGCAGTTCTTC.

This clone was observed a single time. Germline is not matched at one junction end, which may reflect a read error. Other DNA variants within this sample encode the same CDR3. The chain combines TRBV6-5 with TRBJ1-5, with TRBD1 matching 9 bases. The CDR3 runs 16 residues. Germline V lookup: CDR1 MNHEY, CDR2 SVGAGI. The CDR3 protein is CASSYSRTGENQPQHF. The DNA of the CDR3 is TGTGCTAGCAGTTACTCAAGGACAGGGGAAAATCAGCCCCAGCATTTT.

This clone has a single count. The chain links TRBV14 to TRBJ1-1, with TRBD1 as a possible D gene (5 bases). With 5 bases removed from V and 7 bases from J, the gap between germline ends came to 11 bases. Germline CDR1 reads SGHDN; CDR2 reads FVKESK. This CDR3 spans 12 amino acids. CDR3 bases: TGTGCCAGCAGCGTCGACAGTTATGAAGCTTTCTTT. Its translation is CASSVDSYEAFF.

The chain joins TRBV7-9 to TRBJ2-3; D is perhaps TRBD2 (6 bases). V lost 6 bases and J lost 4, with 20 bases in between. From germline, CDR1 is SEHNR and CDR2 FQNEAQ (reference sequence). The CDR3 extends over 16 amino acids. This CDR3 is CASRPPIGGGADTQYF. The DNA of the CDR3 is TGTGCCAGCAGACCACCTATCGGCGGCGGGGCAGATACGCAGTATTTT.

The chain employs TRBV6-5 and TRBJ2-3, with 11 bases identical to TRBD2. V lost 3 bases, J lost 4 bases, and 6 bases stayed unmatched. The CDR3 totals 16 residues. Per germline, CDR1 MNHEY and CDR2 SVGAGI. CDR3 nucleotides: TGTGCCAGCAGTTATATCATAGCGGGGGGGCCAGATACGCAGTATTTT. Translation: CASSYIIAGGPDTQYF.

The rearrangement links TRBV2 to TRBJ1-6; D remains unclear. V lost 5 bases and J 0 bases, leaving 8 bases between the germline ends. This CDR3 region has 15 residues. The germline V gene has CDR1 SNHLY and CDR2 FYNNEI. The CDR3 protein is CASSTTSSYNSPLHF. The CDR3 DNA reads TGTGCCAGCAGTACCACTAGCTCCTATAATTCACCCCTCCACTTT.

This sequence joins TRBV10-3 and TRBJ2-7; D might be TRBD1 (6 bases). The CDR3 has 12 residues. V lost 10 bases, J lost 4 bases, and 14 bases lay in between. Germline CDR1 reads ENHRY; CDR2 reads SYGVKD. The CDR3 bases are TGTGCCACTCAACAGGGCTCGTACGAGCAGTACTTC. Translating it yields CATQQGSYEQYF.

Here the CDR3 reads CASSPSWRGGTDTQYF. The CDR3, as DNA: TGCGCCAGCAGCCCCAGCTGGCGGGGGGGCACAGATACGCAGTATTTT. The chain couples TRBV4-3 to TRBJ2-3; the match to TRBD2 covers 8 bases. Germline V lookup: CDR1 LGHNA, CDR2 YSLEER. This CDR3 comprises 16 residues. Trimming at V came to 4 bases and at J to 1 base, leaving 7 bases not matched to a gene.

This rearrangement joins TRBV6-4 to TRBJ1-1, with 9 bases fitting TRBD1. V lost 7 bases and J lost 8; bases outside the gene matches: 11. Germline CDR1 reads MRHNA; CDR2 reads SNTAGT. The CDR3 length is 14 residues. CDR3 nucleotides: TGTGCCAGCAAGTCCCGGACAGGGGAAAGAGAAGCTTTCTTT. It yields the protein CASKSRTGEREAFF.

The chain is built from TRBV4-2 and TRBJ2-1; D is possibly TRBD2 (5 bases). Trimming stripped 4 bases from V and 0 bases from J, with 19 bases between. The CDR3 has 18 amino acids. Germline-derived CDR1 and CDR2 are LGHNA and YNFKEQ. The chain's CDR3 is CASSRPGLAGSSYNEQFF. The CDR3 DNA sequence: TGTGCCAGCAGCCGTCCGGGCCTAGCTGGGAGCTCCTACAATGAGCAGTTCTTC.

V usage is TRBV2 and J usage is TRBJ2-5, with TRBD1 matching over 7 bases. Trimming took 3 bases from V and 1 from J; bases not matched to a gene: 8. The CDR3 has 16 amino acids. Germline CDR1 SNHLY, CDR2 FYNNEI. Here the CDR3 reads CASSDPTGASQETQYF. CDR3 coding DNA: TGTGCCAGCAGTGATCCTACAGGGGCCTCCCAAGAGACCCAGTACTTC. Based on the CDR3 plus reference TRBV2 and TRBJ2-5, the full variable domain is EPEVTQTPSHQVTQMGQEVILRCVPISNHLYFYWYRQILGQKVEFLVSFYNNEISEKSEIFDDQFSVERPDGSNFTLKIRSTKLEDSAMYFCASSDPTGASQETQYFGPGTRLLVL.

The V and J genes are TRBV27 and TRBJ2-7; 10 positions agree with TRBD2. Germline V gene data show CDR1 as MNHEY and CDR2 as SMNVEV (reference sequence). Losses at the gene ends were 1 base for V and 2 bases for J; bases not matched to a gene: 8. This CDR3 region has 17 residues. Here the CDR3 reads CASSLFPLAGEPYEQYF. CDR3 nucleotide sequence: TGTGCCAGCAGTTTATTCCCTCTAGCGGGGGAGCCCTACGAGCAGTACTTC.

This clone was seen once. The chain is built from TRBV6-6 and TRBJ2-1, with 8 bases matching TRBD1. Trimming took 2 bases from V and 6 from J; bases not matched to a gene: 9. Germline assignment: CDR1 MNHNY and CDR2 SVGAGI (reference sequence). This CDR3 spans 16 amino acids. CDR3 coding DNA: TGTGCCAGCAGTTACCCTGGACAGGGAATAGGCAATGAGCAGTTCTTC. As protein: CASSYPGQGIGNEQFF.

V and J are TRBV5-1 and TRBJ2-3; D is possibly TRBD2 (7 bases). V was cut by 0 bases and J by 3 bases, with 11 bases left in between. The length of the CDR3 is 15 residues. Germline CDR1 is SGHRS and CDR2 is YFSETQ. The CDR3 spells CASSLDGGATDTQYF. For the CDR3, the DNA is TGCGCCAGCAGCTTGGATGGGGGGGCTACAGATACGCAGTATTTT.

The V gene is TRBV4-3, the J gene TRBJ2-1; D is perhaps TRBD2 (6 bases). V gave up 0 bases and J gave up 10 bases, with 16 bases separating them. Germline V gene lookup returns CDR1 LGHNA and CDR2 YSLEER. CDR3 length equals 15 residues. The CDR3 nucleotides read TGCGCCAGCAGCCAAGATACGGACGGGACTTCCGAGCAGTTCTTC. This codes for CASSQDTDGTSEQFF.